The clone carrying this TCR beta chain was seen at least ten times. Its antigen is unknown. Unmatched junction bases numbered 5, after V lost 4 bases and J lost 2 bases. In germline, CDR1 is SQVTM, CDR2 ANQGSEA. The CDR3 is made up of 13 amino acids. Quantitative 5'-RACE with molecular barcodes generated TCR beta libraries. One entry per CDR3 protein, called by TCRdb with MiXCR from the 5' RACE reads. The sample holds 450,000 to 550,000 distinct CDR3 sequences, roughly 5.3% seen once. This sample is drawn from a study of CD8 T cells in ankylosing spondylitis. Study observations and caveats: From matched ankylosing spondylitis synovial fluid, disease-linked clones were reportedly recovered at significantly enriched levels. Fewer than ten highly homologous variants made up a TCR beta motif, and this motif appeared characteristic of ankylosing spondylitis blood.

The rearrangement joins TRBV29-1 to TRBJ2-7; 7 bases map to TRBD1. The sample was blood, either unsorted or a sorted T cell fraction (not recorded which). The TCR comes from a male donor with ankylosing spondylitis. The CDR3 loop is CSVVNRGPYEQYF. Here the CDR3 DNA reads TGCAGCGTTGTCAACAGGGGACCCTACGAGCAGTACTTC.